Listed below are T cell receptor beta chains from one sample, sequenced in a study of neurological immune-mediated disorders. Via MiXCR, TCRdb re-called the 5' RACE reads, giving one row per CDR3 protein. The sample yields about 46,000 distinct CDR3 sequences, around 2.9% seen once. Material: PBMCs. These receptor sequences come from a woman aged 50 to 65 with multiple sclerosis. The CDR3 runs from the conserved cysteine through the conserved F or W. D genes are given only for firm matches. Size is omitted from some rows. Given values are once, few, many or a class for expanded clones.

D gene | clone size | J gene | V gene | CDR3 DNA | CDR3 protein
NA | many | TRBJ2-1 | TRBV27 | TGTGCCAGCAGTTTTTCTAGTATGTCCTACAATGAGCAGTTCTTC | CASSFSSMSYNEQFF
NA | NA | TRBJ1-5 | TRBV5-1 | TGCGCCAGCAGCTTGGACCCCGGCCCGGGGCACCAGCATTTT | CASSLDPGPGHQHF
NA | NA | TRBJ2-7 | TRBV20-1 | TGCAGTGCTCGCAGGAGGTCCTACGAGCAGTACTTC | CSARRRSYEQYF
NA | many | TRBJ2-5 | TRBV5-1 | TGCGCCAGCAGCGGGATGTTGAGCCAAGAGACCCAGTACTTC | CASSGMLSQETQYF
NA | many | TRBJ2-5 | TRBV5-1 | TGCGCCAGCAGCTTGGGTCAGGGTATCCAAGAGACCCAGTACTTC | CASSLGQGIQETQYF
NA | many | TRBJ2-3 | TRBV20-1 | TGCAGTGCTAGTTTAGGGGGAGGGCCAAGAGATACGCAGTATTTT | CSASLGGGPRDTQYF
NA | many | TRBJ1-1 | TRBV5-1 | TGCGCCAGCAGCTTGGTGAGGGCAGCTGAAGCTTTCTTT | CASSLVRAAEAFF
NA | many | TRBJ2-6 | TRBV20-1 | TGCAGCGCACTAGGGGCGGTACCCTCTGGGGCCAACGTCCTGACTTTC | CSALGAVPSGANVLTF
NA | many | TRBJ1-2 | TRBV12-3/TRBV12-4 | TGTGCCAGCAAAATGGGACGGAACTATGGCTACACCTTC | CASKMGRNYGYTF
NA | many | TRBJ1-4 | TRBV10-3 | TGTGCCATCAGTGAGGGCCGAGGTCGTGAAAAACTGTTTTTT | CAISEGRGREKLFF
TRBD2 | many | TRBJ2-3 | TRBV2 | TGTGCCATCCTAAGCGGGAGGGGAGAGGATACGCAGTATTTT | CAILSGRGEDTQYF
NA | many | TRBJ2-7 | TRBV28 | TGTGCCAGCAGCCCTATGGGGGCAGGGGACCTACGGGAGCAGTACTTC | CASSPMGAGDLREQYF
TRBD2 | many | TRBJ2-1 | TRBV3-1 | TGTGCCAGCAGCCTCAGCGGACTAGCGGGAAATGAGCAGTTCTTC | CASSLSGLAGNEQFF
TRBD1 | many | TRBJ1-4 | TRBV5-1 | TGCGCCAGCGGAACCGCCGGGACAGGAAATGAAAAACTGTTTTTT | CASGTAGTGNEKLFF
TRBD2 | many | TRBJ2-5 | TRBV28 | TGTGCCAGCAGTTTACTCCACGCGGGGGGAGAGACCCAGTACTTC | CASSLLHAGGETQYF
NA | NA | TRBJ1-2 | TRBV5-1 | TGCGCCAGCAGCTTGGGGCAGGAGCCTAACTATGGCTACACCTTC | CASSLGQEPNYGYTF
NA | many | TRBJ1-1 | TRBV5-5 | TGTGCCAGCAGCCCTGGGGGGGGCAGGGGCGCGAACACTGAAGCTTTCTTT | CASSPGGGRGANTEAFF
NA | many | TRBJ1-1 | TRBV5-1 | TGCGCCAGCAGCTTGGATCCCAATCAGTGGAACACTGAAGCTTTCTTT | CASSLDPNQWNTEAFF
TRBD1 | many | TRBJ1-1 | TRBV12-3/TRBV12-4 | TGTGCCAGCAGTTTCGGGACAGGGTTTGAAGCTTTCTTT | CASSFGTGFEAFF
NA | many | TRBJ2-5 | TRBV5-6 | TGTGCCAGCAGCTTATTGACAACCCAAGAGACCCAGTACTTC | CASSLLTTQETQYF
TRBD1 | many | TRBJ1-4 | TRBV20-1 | TGCAGTGCTAGCCGACAGGGCTTGTCGGCAACTAATGAAAAACTGTTTTTT | CSASRQGLSATNEKLFF
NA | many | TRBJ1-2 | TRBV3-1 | TGTGCCAGCAGCCAAGTGGGGTCAGATGGCTACACCTTC | CASSQVGSDGYTF
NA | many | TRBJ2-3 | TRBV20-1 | TGCAGTGCTCCAGGGAGCACAGATACGCAGTATTTT | CSAPGSTDTQYF
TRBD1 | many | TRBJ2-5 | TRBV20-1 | TGCAGTGCTAGCGGTTTAAGGGACAGGGTTCAAGAGACCCAGTACTTC | CSASGLRDRVQETQYF
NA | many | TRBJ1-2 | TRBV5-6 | TGTGCCAGCAGCCCCCCATGGGGGGGCGATGGCTACACCTTC | CASSPPWGGDGYTF
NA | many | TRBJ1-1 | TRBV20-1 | TGCAGTGCTAGAGCCGGTTTCGGGCCCGGTGAAGCTTTCTTT | CSARAGFGPGEAFF
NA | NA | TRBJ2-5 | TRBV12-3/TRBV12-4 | TGTTCCAGCAGTGAACAGGGATTTCCCCAAGAGACCCAGTACTTC | CSSSEQGFPQETQYF
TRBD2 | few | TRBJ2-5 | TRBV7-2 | TGTGCCAGCAGCCTCGGGACTACCATTGAGAGGGCCCAGTACTTC | CASSLGTTIERAQYF
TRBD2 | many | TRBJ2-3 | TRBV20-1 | TGCAGTGCTAGTTTGGCGGGGGGCCGCGCAGATACGCAGTATTTT | CSASLAGGRADTQYF
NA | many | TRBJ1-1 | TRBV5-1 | TGCGCCAGCAGCTTCGGGGGGAACACTGAAGCTTTCTTT | CASSFGGNTEAFF
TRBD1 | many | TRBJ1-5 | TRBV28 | TGTGCCAGCAACACAGGGGTAGTCGGGCCCCAGCATTTT | CASNTGVVGPQHF
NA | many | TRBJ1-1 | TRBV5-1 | TGCGCCAGCAGCTTTCGTACGAACACTGAAGCTTTCTTT | CASSFRTNTEAFF
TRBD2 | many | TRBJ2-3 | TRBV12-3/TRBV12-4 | TGTGCCAGCAGTTTCCCACTAGCGGGAAAGGGAGGGAACACAGATACGCAGTATTTT | CASSFPLAGKGGNTDTQYF
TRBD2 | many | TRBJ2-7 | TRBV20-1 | TGCAGTGCCCCTAGCGGGAGAACCTACGAGCAGTACTTC | CSAPSGRTYEQYF
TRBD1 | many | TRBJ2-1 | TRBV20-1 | TGCAGTGCTAGAGTCCCGGGACAGGGGTATTATGAGCAGTTCTTC | CSARVPGQGYYEQFF
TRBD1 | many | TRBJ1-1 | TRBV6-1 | TGTGCCAGCAAGGACAGGGGGCGCGATACTGAAGCTTTCTTT | CASKDRGRDTEAFF
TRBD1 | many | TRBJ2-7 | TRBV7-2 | TGTGCCAGCAGCCACTCGACAGGGACCCCCGAGCAGTACTTC | CASSHSTGTPEQYF